These 10 T cell receptor beta chains originate from one sample sequenced in a study of shared clonotypes between healthy human individuals. It was CD45RO-negative cells, positively selected for CCR7, that made up naive CD8 cells, with terminally differentiated effector memory CD45RA+ cells excluded. Here immunoSEQ multiplex PCR was the method, and the copy in TCRdb shows in-frame clones only, minus some. The table has over 2 million clones, roughly 95% seen once; the top ten hold more than 0.95%. Sequencing input: naive CD8+ T cells sorted from blood. Receptor source: a man aged 18 to 29 in good health.

The V gene is TRBV25-1, the J gene TRBJ2-7; D is uncertain. V was pared by 3 bases and J by 3 bases, with 3 bases between. This CDR3 has 11 amino acids. Germline CDR1 reads MGHDK; CDR2 reads SYGVNS. CDR3 loop: CASSEDYEQYF. The CDR3 nucleotides are TGTGCCAGCAGTGAGGACTACGAGCAGTACTTC.

The rearrangement links TRBV10-3 to TRBJ2-1, with no clear D. Germline CDR1 is ENHRY and CDR2 is SYGVKD. The ends were cut back, 0 bases at V and 0 bases at J, with 9 bases in the middle. The CDR3 is 16 residues long. The CDR3 reads CAISESIIGSYNEQFF. CDR3 bases: TGTGCCATCAGTGAGTCGATAATCGGCTCCTACAATGAGCAGTTCTTC.

This clone has only one observation. The chain employs TRBV7-9 and TRBJ2-3; the D gene is possibly TRBD1 (6 bases). The CDR3 runs 15 residues. V shed 4 bases and J shed 5 bases, with 16 bases lying between them. Per germline, CDR1 SEHNR and CDR2 FQNEAQ (reference sequence). The CDR3 region is CASSSIIRGLDTQYF. CDR3 bases: TGTGCCAGCAGCTCAATAATCAGGGGTTTAGATACGCAGTATTTT.

This chain uses TRBV5-6 with TRBJ2-3, with D unclear. V was pared by 2 bases and J by 1 base, with 11 bases between. Germline V gene lookup returns CDR1 SGHDT and CDR2 YYEEEE. The CDR3 spans 15 residues. CDR3 nucleotides: TGTGCCAGCAGCTTTGAAGACTGGGGCACAGATACGCAGTATTTT. Protein sequence: CASSFEDWGTDTQYF. The whole variable domain, remainder taken from reference TRBV5-6 and TRBJ2-3, is DAGVTQSPTHLIKTRGQQVTLRCSPKSGHDTVSWYQQALGQGPQFIFQYYEEEERQRGNFPDRFSGHQFPNYSSELNVNALLLGDSALYLCASSFEDWGTDTQYFGPGTRLTVL.

DNA of the CDR3: TGTGCCAGCAGCCAAGAAGCTGGACTAGCGGGCTATCAGACCCAGTACTTC. This translates into CASSQEAGLAGYQTQYF. J is TRBJ2-5 and V is TRBV4-2; 11 bases are a match to TRBD2. This CDR3 is built from 17 residues. J lost 6 bases, V lost 0 bases, and 9 bases had no gene match. The germline gives CDR1 LGHNA, CDR2 YNFKEQ.

The chain has TRBV7-2 and TRBJ1-1; D is perhaps TRBD1 (5 bases). Germline V gene lookup returns CDR1 SGHTA and CDR2 FQGNSA. This CDR3 has 17 residues. V lost 7 bases and J 3 bases, leaving 24 bases between the germline ends. DNA for the CDR3: TGTGCCAGCAAATCTGGACCGGGGGTCTATTTGGACACTGAAGCTTTCTTT. Protein sequence: CASKSGPGVYLDTEAFF.

The rearrangement uses TRBV4-3 and TRBJ2-2; D might be TRBD2 (5 bases). The CDR3 has 14 residues. The V gene's germline CDR1 is LGHNA and CDR2 YSLEER. V shed 4 bases and J shed 3 bases, with 9 bases lying between them. In nucleotides, the CDR3 is TGCGCCAGCAGCCTCGGAGGATACACCGGGGAGCTGTTTTTT. Amino acids: CASSLGGYTGELFF.

The sample holds a few counts of this clone. Other DNA sequences in the same sample also yield this CDR3. J is TRBJ1-1 and V is TRBV28, with unresolved D. The CDR3 extends over 12 amino acids. Germline loops: CDR1 MDHEN, CDR2 SYDVKM. Trimming shortened V by 6 bases and J by 1 base, and 6 bases separated the two germline ends. Here the CDR3 reads CASRYRNTEAFF. CDR3 DNA sequence: TGTGCCAGCAGGTACAGGAACACTGAAGCTTTCTTT. The full variable domain, rest sourced from reference TRBV28 and TRBJ1-1, is DVKVTQSSRYLVKRTGEKVFLECVQDMDHENMFWYRQDPGLGLRLIYFSYDVKMKEKGDIPEGYSVSREKKERFSLILESASTNQTSMYLCASRYRNTEAFFGQGTRLTVV.

With respect to this clone: This sample includes further DNA sequences coding for the same CDR3. The chain has TRBV6-5 and TRBJ2-7; tentative D call: TRBD2 (7 bases). V lost 2 bases to trimming and J lost 3 bases, with 14 bases between them. The CDR3 contains 15 residues. CDR1 and CDR2 (germline): MNHEY, SVGAGI. The CDR3 DNA reads TGTGCCAGCAGTTACAGCGCAGGGGAGGGCTACGAGCAGTACTTC. Its protein is CASSYSAGEGYEQYF.

This rearrangement joins TRBV7-2 to TRBJ2-7; D might be TRBD2 (6 bases). CDR3 size: 15 residues. Deletions cut 5 bases from V and 1 base from J, with 15 bases between. Germline-derived CDR1 and CDR2 are SGHTA and FQGNSA. CDR3 sequence: CASSKGVGLSYEQYF. In DNA form, the CDR3 reads TGTGCCAGCAGCAAAGGGGTCGGACTATCCTACGAGCAGTACTTC.